Included here is one T cell receptor (beta chain) sequence, with context. Antigen unknown. CDR1 is LNHDA, CDR2 SQIVND, per germline (reference sequence). This CDR3 is built from 15 residues. J gave up 5 bases and V 6 bases, and 12 bases lay outside the gene matches. The study ran its PCR with 60 Vbeta and 13 Jbeta primers. TCRdb keeps only in-frame clones here, not all; method: immunoSEQ multiplex PCR. The data show under 200,000 clones, around 77% seen once. This specimen comes from a study of cytomegalovirus exposure and HLA in healthy donors. Study-level findings and limits: Presence/absence analyses supposed approximately even sequencing depth among donors. Associated with HLA alleles at 0.05 false discovery rate in a later analysis were around 15,000 TCR beta sequences. For most TCR sequences rarity was the rule, although some public TCRs occurred in many donors. Confirmation in vitro established that a few CMV-associated chains were specific for CMV antigens.

The V gene is TRBV19, the J gene TRBJ2-7; 8 nucleotides align to TRBD2. The sequence derives from a man in his fifties or sixties in good health and CMV-seronegative. Sequences were obtained from PBMCs. The CDR3 here is CASSLRGVAGHEQYF. CDR3 DNA sequence: TGTGCCAGTAGCCTCCGGGGGGTAGCGGGACACGAGCAGTACTTC. Using reference TRBV19 and TRBJ2-7 for the parts outside the CDR3, the full variable domain is DGGITQSPKYLFRKEGQNVTLSCEQNLNHDAMYWYRQDPGQGLRLIYYSQIVNDFQKGDIAEGYSVSREKKESFPLTVTSAQKNPTAFYLCASSLRGVAGHEQYFGPGTRLTVT.